Listed here are 26 T cell receptor beta chains from one sample, sequenced in a study of control samples from healthy donors and cancer patients. Generated by immunoSEQ multiplex PCR, the TCRdb table keeps only in-frame clones and is missing some. In the table there are 50,000 or so clones, 85% to 95% of which are singletons. Input material: blood. These receptors all come from a man aged 25 to 45 in good health.

This chain joins TRBV24-1 and TRBJ1-2; D ambiguous. CDR3 length equals 12 residues. CDR1 is KGHDR, CDR2 SFDVKD, per germline. V lost 4 bases and J 8 bases, leaving 10 bases between the germline ends. CDR3 nucleotides: TGTGCCACCAGTGACGCAAGCCGAGGCTACACCTTC. This sequence encodes CATSDASRGYTF.

This chain uses TRBV6-6 with TRBJ1-5, with a tentative D call TRBD1 (5 bases). This CDR3 region has 16 residues. Germline CDR1 and CDR2: MNHNY and SVGAGI (reference sequence). The V and J ends lost 0 bases and 3 bases respectively, with 12 bases between them. The CDR3 sequence: CASSYSGTRLNQPQHF. For the CDR3, the DNA is TGTGCCAGCAGTTACTCGGGGACCCGACTCAATCAGCCCCAGCATTTT.

The chain uses TRBV28 and TRBJ2-7; perhaps TRBD2 as D (6 bases). This CDR3 is 16 amino acids long. The germline V and J ends were trimmed by 2 bases and 0 bases, with 14 bases remaining between them. CDR1 is MDHEN, CDR2 SYDVKM, per germline. CDR3 residues: CASSLPGRGSSYEQYF. The CDR3 region has the DNA TGTGCCAGCAGTTTACCCGGACGGGGGAGCTCCTACGAGCAGTACTTC. The full variable domain, with the rest looked up from reference TRBV28 and TRBJ2-7, is DVKVTQSSRYLVKRTGEKVFLECVQDMDHENMFWYRQDPGLGLRLIYFSYDVKMKEKGDIPEGYSVSREKKERFSLILESASTNQTSMYLCASSLPGRGSSYEQYFGPGTRLTVT.

J is TRBJ2-7 and V is TRBV11-1; perhaps TRBD2 as D (6 bases). Trimming shortened V by 3 bases and J by 0 bases, and 12 bases separated the two germline ends. This CDR3 contains 15 residues. Germline loops: CDR1 SGHAT, CDR2 FQDESV (reference sequence). The CDR3 reads CASSFLAGSSYEQYF. The CDR3 DNA follows: TGTGCCAGCAGCTTTCTCGCGGGGAGCTCCTACGAGCAGTACTTC.

This clone was counted a single time. This sequence joins TRBV28 and TRBJ1-2; no reliable D call. The length of the CDR3 is 11 residues. Germline loops: CDR1 MDHEN, CDR2 SYDVKM. Trimming removed 3 bases at V and 5 bases at J, with 4 bases between. CDR3 region: CASSLRYGYTF. DNA of the CDR3: TGTGCCAGCAGTTTGAGATATGGCTACACCTTC.

The chain carries TRBV5-1 and TRBJ2-7, with 7 bases fitting TRBD1. The trim removed 4 bases at V and 3 bases at J, leaving 10 bases unmatched. The CDR3 has 15 residues. The germline V gene has CDR1 SGHRS and CDR2 YFSETQ. CDR3 DNA sequence: TGCGCCAGCAGCAGAACCGGGACAGAAGACTACGAGCAGTACTTC. It encodes CASSRTGTEDYEQYF.

This chain joins TRBV30 and TRBJ1-5; 9 bases align to TRBD1. The CDR3 contains 13 residues. Trimming at V came to 3 bases and at J to 7 bases, leaving 4 bases not matched to a gene. Germline loops: CDR1 GTSNPN, CDR2 SVGIG (reference sequence). CDR3 region: CAWRGQGQQPQHF. The DNA of the CDR3 is TGTGCCTGGAGGGGACAGGGCCAGCAGCCCCAGCATTTT.

The chain uses TRBV19 and TRBJ2-7, with D possibly being TRBD1 (5 bases). This CDR3 contains 14 residues. Germline CDR1 is LNHDA and CDR2 is SQIVND (reference sequence). Trimming left V 5 bases short and J 7 bases short, with 18 bases between. CDR3 in DNA: TGTGCCAGTAGTCTGGCCTTGGGGAAGGGGGAGCAGTACTTC. It is translated as CASSLALGKGEQYF. The variable domain in full, completed from reference TRBV19 and TRBJ2-7, reads DGGITQSPKYLFRKEGQNVTLSCEQNLNHDAMYWYRQDPGQGLRLIYYSQIVNDFQKGDIAEGYSVSREKKESFPLTVTSAQKNPTAFYLCASSLALGKGEQYFGPGTRLTVT.

The chain carries TRBV28 and TRBJ2-3; 7 bases are a match to TRBD2. Germline trimming cut 2 bases from V and 1 base from J; bases unmatched to any gene: 3. This CDR3 has 15 amino acids. Germline CDR1 is MDHEN and CDR2 is SYDVKM. The CDR3 here is CASSLARGGTDTQYF. The CDR3 bases are TGTGCCAGCAGTTTAGCCCGGGGGGGCACAGATACGCAGTATTTT.

This clone was seen a few times. The chain links TRBV30 to TRBJ2-5; D remains ambiguous. Germline assignment: CDR1 GTSNPN and CDR2 SVGIG (reference sequence). This CDR3 comprises 15 residues. V dropped 2 bases and J dropped 5 bases, with 18 bases sitting between them. Here the CDR3 reads CAWSSFPGSVETQYF. CDR3 DNA sequence: TGTGCCTGGAGTAGTTTCCCAGGCTCGGTCGAGACCCAGTACTTC.

The chain joins TRBV28 to TRBJ2-1, with D possibly called TRBD1 or TRBD2 (7 bases each). Germline assignment: CDR1 MDHEN and CDR2 SYDVKM. Trimming stripped 6 bases from V and 7 bases from J, with 16 bases between. This CDR3 has 14 residues. The DNA for the CDR3 is TGTGCCAGCAGCCTCCAGGGGGGGAGAAATGAGCAGTTCTTC. Translating it yields CASSLQGGRNEQFF.

The genes are TRBV7-3 and TRBJ2-1, with D maybe TRBD2 (5 bases). The CDR3 is 16 amino acids. Germline V gene data show CDR1 as SGHTA and CDR2 as FQGTGA. V lost 2 bases, J lost 5 bases, and 16 bases lay in between. The CDR3 DNA reads as TGTGCCAGCAGCTTACTTCAAGGGAGTGTACACAATGAGCAGTTCTTC. Translation gives CASSLLQGSVHNEQFF.

The chain recombines TRBV11-2 with TRBJ2-7; possible D gene TRBD2, 5 bases. The length of the CDR3 is 13 residues. V lost 0 bases and J lost 2, with 5 bases in between. Germline values: CDR1 SGHAT, CDR2 FQNNGV. CDR3 DNA: TGTGCCAGCAGCTTAGAGCGGGCCTACGAGCAGTACTTC. The encoded protein is CASSLERAYEQYF. Together with reference TRBV11-2 and TRBJ2-7, the CDR3 gives the full variable domain: EAGVAQSPRYKIIEKRQSVAFWCNPISGHATLYWYQQILGQGPKLLIQFQNNGVVDDSQLPKDRFSAERLKGVDSTLKIQPAKLEDSAVYLCASSLERAYEQYFGPGTRLTVT.

The chain joins TRBV7-2 to TRBJ2-3, with D unclear. CDR1 and CDR2 from the germline V gene are SGHTA and FQGNSA. V was trimmed by 2 bases and J by 2 bases, leaving 8 bases between them. This CDR3 is 14 amino acids long. CDR3 residues: CASSLWTDTDTQYF. CDR3 bases: TGTGCCAGCAGCTTATGGACGGACACAGATACGCAGTATTTT.

This chain links TRBV5-6 with TRBJ2-4; either TRBD1 or TRBD2 may fit D (5 bases each). The germline V gene encodes CDR1 SGHDT and CDR2 YYEEEE. The CDR3 totals 14 residues. V shed 1 base and J shed 8 bases, with 13 bases lying between them. CDR3 nucleotide sequence: TGTGCCAGCAGCTTGCTTAAGGGGAGAGACATTCAGTACTTC. Its protein is CASSLLKGRDIQYF. The whole variable domain, filled in from reference TRBV5-6 and TRBJ2-4, reads DAGVTQSPTHLIKTRGQQVTLRCSPKSGHDTVSWYQQALGQGPQFIFQYYEEEERQRGNFPDRFSGHQFPNYSSELNVNALLLGDSALYLCASSLLKGRDIQYFGAGTRLSVL.

V and J are TRBV5-1 and TRBJ2-7, with TRBD2 matching over 7 bases. CDR3 length: 14 residues. Germline V gene lookup returns CDR1 SGHRS and CDR2 YFSETQ. Unmatched junction bases numbered 6, after V lost 4 bases and J lost 2 bases. The CDR3 DNA reads TGCGCCAGCAGCCCGGGGGGTGGGGCCTACGAGCAGTACTTC. Protein product: CASSPGGGAYEQYF.

The genes are TRBV9 and TRBJ2-7; D unclear. Germline CDR1 and CDR2: SGDLS and YYNGEE. The CDR3 is 13 residues long. V lost 0 bases and J lost 6, with 10 bases in between. The CDR3 protein is CASSVATWGEQYF. CDR3 bases: TGTGCCAGCAGCGTAGCTACATGGGGCGAGCAGTACTTC.

The chain uses TRBV3-1 (or the pseudogene TRBV3-2) and TRBJ1-4; a possible D gene is TRBD1 (5 bases). This CDR3 is built from 17 residues. The V and J ends lost 0 bases and 6 bases respectively, with 17 bases between them. CDR1 and CDR2 (germline): LGHDT, YNNKEL (reference sequence). The CDR3 reads CASSQDLVGGGYEKLFF. CDR3 sequence (DNA): TGTGCCAGCAGCCAAGATCTTGTGGGGGGGGGATATGAAAAACTGTTTTTT.

The V call is TRBV10-3, the J call TRBJ2-1, with TRBD2 matching 12 bases. Losses at the gene ends were 9 bases for V and 8 bases for J; bases not matched to a gene: 5. The CDR3 is 13 amino acids. CDR1 is ENHRY, CDR2 SYGVKD, per germline. CDR3 loop: CAIKASGRDEQFF. In DNA, the CDR3 is TGTGCCATTAAAGCTAGCGGGAGGGATGAGCAGTTCTTC.

This clone was detected only once. The chain joins TRBV5-8 to TRBJ2-3; TRBD2 agrees at 13 bases. J lost 5 bases, V lost 4 bases, and 10 bases had no gene match. Germline CDR1 and CDR2: SGHTS and YDEGEE. This CDR3 spans 17 amino acids. CDR3 loop: CASSEQVRLAGGDTQYF. The CDR3 nucleotides are TGTGCCAGCAGCGAACAGGTTCGACTAGCGGGAGGAGATACGCAGTATTTT.

The chain links TRBV9 to TRBJ2-1, with 10 bases fitting TRBD2. There are 15 residues in the CDR3. The V gene end was trimmed by 0 bases and the J gene end by 4 bases; junction bases not matched to a gene: 1. CDR1 and CDR2 (germline): SGDLS, YYNGEE. CDR3 nucleotide sequence: TGTGCCAGCAGCGTAGAACTAGCGGGATACAATGAGCAGTTCTTC. Protein sequence: CASSVELAGYNEQFF.

The V gene is TRBV3-1 (or the pseudogene TRBV3-2), the J gene TRBJ2-1, with 12 positions matching TRBD2. The CDR3 is made up of 16 amino acids. After removal of 4 bases from V and 7 bases from J, the junction contained 8 bases not matched to a gene. Germline CDR1 reads LGHDT; CDR2 reads YNNKEL (reference sequence). CDR3 in DNA: TGTGCCAGCAGCCCGCGACTAGCGGGAGTACGAAATGAGCAGTTCTTC. Its translation: CASSPRLAGVRNEQFF.

The genes are TRBV5-4 and TRBJ1-1; no clear D gene. The germline V and J ends were trimmed by 0 bases and 2 bases, with 8 bases remaining between them. CDR3 size: 14 residues. The germline gives CDR1 SGHNT, CDR2 YYREEE (reference sequence). CDR3 protein: CASSLGAGNTEAFF. CDR3 DNA sequence: TGTGCCAGCAGCTTGGGAGCAGGCAACACTGAAGCTTTCTTT.

The chain joins TRBV19 to TRBJ1-2, with D hard to call. This CDR3 has 14 residues. The germline V and J ends were trimmed by 3 bases and 0 bases, with 8 bases remaining between them. Germline values: CDR1 LNHDA, CDR2 SQIVND (reference sequence). CDR3 protein: CASSIAGANYGYTF. The CDR3 DNA reads TGTGCCAGTAGTATTGCGGGAGCTAACTATGGCTACACCTTC.

V and J are TRBV27 and TRBJ2-7, with TRBD2 matching 10 bases. The J segment lost 3 bases and the V segment lost 5 bases, leaving 10 bases of the junction unmatched. CDR1 MNHEY and CDR2 SMNVEV come from the germline V gene (reference sequence). CDR3 length: 16 amino acids. Here the CDR3 reads CASSPPKSSGSYEQYF. CDR3 in DNA: TGTGCCAGCAGTCCCCCTAAGTCTAGCGGGAGCTACGAGCAGTACTTC.

The CDR3 loop is CASSLVGLRGAEQYF. The CDR3 region has the DNA TGTGCCAGCAGCTTAGTGGGGCTCAGGGGAGCCGAGCAGTACTTC. The rearrangement joins TRBV7-9 to TRBJ2-7, with D maybe TRBD1 (6 bases). The V end lost 1 base, the J end lost 6 bases, and 16 bases lay between the germline ends. The CDR3 has 15 amino acids. Germline V gives CDR1 SEHNR, CDR2 FQNEAQ (reference sequence).